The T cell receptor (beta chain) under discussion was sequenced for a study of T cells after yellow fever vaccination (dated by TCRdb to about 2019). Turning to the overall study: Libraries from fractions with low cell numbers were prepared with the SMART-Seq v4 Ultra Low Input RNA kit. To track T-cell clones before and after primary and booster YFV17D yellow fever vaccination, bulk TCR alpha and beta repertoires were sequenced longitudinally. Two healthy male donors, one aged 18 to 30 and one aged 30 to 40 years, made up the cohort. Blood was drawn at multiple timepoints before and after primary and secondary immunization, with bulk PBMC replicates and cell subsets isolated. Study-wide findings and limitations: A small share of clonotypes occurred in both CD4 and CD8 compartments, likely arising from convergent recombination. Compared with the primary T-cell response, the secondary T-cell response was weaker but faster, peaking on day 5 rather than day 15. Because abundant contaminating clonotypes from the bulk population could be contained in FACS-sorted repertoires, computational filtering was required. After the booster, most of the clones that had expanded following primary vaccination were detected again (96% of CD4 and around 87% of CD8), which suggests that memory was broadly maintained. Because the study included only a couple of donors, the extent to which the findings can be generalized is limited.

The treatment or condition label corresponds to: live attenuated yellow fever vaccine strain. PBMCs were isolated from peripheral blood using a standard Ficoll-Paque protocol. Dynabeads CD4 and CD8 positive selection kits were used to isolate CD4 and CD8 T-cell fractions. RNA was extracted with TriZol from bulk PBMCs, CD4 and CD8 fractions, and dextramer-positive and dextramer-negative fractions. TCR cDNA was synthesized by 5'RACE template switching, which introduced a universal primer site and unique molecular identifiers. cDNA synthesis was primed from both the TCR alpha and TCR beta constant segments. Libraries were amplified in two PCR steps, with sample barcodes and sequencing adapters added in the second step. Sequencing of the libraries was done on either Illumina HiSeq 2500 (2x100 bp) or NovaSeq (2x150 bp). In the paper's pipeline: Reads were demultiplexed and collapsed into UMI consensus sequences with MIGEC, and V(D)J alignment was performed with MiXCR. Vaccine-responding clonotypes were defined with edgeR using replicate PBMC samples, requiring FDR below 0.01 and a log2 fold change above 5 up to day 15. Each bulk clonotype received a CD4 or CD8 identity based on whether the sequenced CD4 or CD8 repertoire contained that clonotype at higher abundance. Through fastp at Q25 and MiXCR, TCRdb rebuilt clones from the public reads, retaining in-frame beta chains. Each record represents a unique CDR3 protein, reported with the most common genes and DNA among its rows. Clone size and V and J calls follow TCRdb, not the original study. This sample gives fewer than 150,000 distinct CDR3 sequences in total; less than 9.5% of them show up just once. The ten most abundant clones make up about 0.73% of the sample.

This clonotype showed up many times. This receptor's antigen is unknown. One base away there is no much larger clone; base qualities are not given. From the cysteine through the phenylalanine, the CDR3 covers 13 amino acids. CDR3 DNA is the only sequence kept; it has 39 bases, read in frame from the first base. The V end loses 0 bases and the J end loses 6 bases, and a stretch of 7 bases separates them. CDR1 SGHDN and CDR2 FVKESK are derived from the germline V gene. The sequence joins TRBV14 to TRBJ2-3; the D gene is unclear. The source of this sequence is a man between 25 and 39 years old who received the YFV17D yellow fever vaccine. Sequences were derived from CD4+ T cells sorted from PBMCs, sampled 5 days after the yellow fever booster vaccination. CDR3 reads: CASSQDRRDTQYF. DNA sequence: TGTGCCAGCAGCCAAGATCGGCGGGATACGCAGTATTTT.